This record concerns one T cell receptor (beta chain) sequence. The antigen is undetermined. These data come from a study of T cell repertoires in cytomegalovirus infection. Overall study: Shared public TCR beta signatures pointed to both CMV infection and a matching HLA type. Study-level points and caveats: Predominance within the ex vivo response was attributable to HLA-C-restricted CMV-specific TCR beta clonotypes.

TCRdb re-analysed the reads in MiXCR, keeping a single row per CDR3 protein. The table records approximately 320,000 distinct CDR3 sequences, more than 8% of them present only once. CDR3 length: 14 residues. Trimming took 1 base from V and 0 from J, leaving 6 bases between them. Germline V gene sequence: CDR1 LNHDA, CDR2 SQIVND (reference sequence). The sequence was obtained from a human donor in good health (CMV status not recorded). Some clones in this sample may be carry-over from other donors' samples. The chain has TRBV19 and TRBJ1-1; no clear D. Input material: PBMCs. The CDR3 DNA reads TGTGCCAGTAGTATAGCGGTCATGAACACTGAAGCTTTCTTT. Amino acid sequence: CASSIAVMNTEAFF.